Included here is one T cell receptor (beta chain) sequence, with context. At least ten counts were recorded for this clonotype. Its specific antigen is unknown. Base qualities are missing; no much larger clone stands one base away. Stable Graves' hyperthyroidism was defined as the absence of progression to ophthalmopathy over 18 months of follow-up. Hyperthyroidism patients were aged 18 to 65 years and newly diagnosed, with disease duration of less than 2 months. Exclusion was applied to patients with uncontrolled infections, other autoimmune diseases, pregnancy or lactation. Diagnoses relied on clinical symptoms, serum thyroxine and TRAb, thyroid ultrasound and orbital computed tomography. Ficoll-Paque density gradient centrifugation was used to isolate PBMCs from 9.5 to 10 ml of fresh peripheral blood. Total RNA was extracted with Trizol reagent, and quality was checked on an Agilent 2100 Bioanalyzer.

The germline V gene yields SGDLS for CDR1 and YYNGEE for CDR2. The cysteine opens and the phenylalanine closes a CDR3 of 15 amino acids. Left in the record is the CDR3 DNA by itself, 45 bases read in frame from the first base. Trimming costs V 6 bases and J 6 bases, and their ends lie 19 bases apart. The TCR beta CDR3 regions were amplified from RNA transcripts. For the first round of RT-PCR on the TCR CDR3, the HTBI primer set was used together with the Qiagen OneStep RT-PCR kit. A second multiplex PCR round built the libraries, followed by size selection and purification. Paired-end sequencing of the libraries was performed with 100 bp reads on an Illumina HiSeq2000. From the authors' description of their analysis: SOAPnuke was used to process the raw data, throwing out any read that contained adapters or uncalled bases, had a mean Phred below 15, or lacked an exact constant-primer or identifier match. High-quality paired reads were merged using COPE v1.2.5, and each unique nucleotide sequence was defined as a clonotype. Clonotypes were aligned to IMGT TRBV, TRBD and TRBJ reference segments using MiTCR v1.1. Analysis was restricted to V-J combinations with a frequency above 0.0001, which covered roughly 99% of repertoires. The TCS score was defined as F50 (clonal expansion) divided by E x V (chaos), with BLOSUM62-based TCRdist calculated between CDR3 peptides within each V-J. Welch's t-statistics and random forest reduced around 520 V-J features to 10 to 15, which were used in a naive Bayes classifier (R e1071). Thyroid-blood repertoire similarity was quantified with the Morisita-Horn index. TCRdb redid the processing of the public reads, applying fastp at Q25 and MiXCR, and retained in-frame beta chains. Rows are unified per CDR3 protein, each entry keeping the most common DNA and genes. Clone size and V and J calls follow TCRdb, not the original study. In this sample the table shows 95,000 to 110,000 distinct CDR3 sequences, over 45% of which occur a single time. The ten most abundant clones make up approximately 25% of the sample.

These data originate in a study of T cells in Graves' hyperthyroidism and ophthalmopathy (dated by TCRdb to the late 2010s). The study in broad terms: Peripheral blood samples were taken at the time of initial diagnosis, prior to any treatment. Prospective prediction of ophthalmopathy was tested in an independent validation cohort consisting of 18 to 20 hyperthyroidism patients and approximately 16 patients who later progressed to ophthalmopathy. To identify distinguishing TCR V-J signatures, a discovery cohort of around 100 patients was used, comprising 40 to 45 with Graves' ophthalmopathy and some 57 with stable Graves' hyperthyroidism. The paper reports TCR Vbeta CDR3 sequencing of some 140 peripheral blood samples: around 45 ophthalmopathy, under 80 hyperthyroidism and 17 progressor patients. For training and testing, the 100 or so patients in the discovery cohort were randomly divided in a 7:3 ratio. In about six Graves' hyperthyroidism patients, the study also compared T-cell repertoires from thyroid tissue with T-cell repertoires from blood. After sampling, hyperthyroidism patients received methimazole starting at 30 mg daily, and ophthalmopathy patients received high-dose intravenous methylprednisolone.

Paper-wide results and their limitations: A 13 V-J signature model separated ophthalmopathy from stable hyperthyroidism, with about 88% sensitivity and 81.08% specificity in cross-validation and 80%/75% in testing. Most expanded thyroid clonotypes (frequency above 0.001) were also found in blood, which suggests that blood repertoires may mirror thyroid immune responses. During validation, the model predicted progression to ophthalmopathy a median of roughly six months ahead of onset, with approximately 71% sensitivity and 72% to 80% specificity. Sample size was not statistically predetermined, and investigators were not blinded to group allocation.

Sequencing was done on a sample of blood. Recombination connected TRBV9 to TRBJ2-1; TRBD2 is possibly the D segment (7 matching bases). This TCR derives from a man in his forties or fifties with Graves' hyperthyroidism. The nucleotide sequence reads TGTGCCAGCACCCCGAGGGGGGGCGTCCCCAATGAGCAGTTCTTC. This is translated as CASTPRGGVPNEQFF.